The 30 T cell receptor beta chains below all came from one sample that was sequenced in a study of T-cell reconstitution after alpha-beta-depleted transplantation in children. Unique molecular identifiers were used to barcode this TCRbeta library. TCRdb fed the PCR reads into MiXCR, producing one record per CDR3 protein. Of 250,000 to 350,000 distinct CDR3 sequences in the sample, 23% were seen once. The sequencing here drew on PBMCs, mostly from graft donor cells, taken 180 days after TCRalphabeta/CD19-depleted stem cell transplant. These receptors came from a male patient aged 10-17 years who had a stem cell transplant for acute lymphoblastic leukemia, so the T cells may come from the graft donor.

The chain has TRBV7-6 and TRBJ2-1, with D possibly being TRBD2 (5 bases). The length of the CDR3 is 17 residues. From germline, CDR1 is SGHVS and CDR2 FNYEAQ. Deletions cut 2 bases from V and 3 bases from J, with 17 bases between. In DNA form, the CDR3 reads TGTGCCAGCAGCTTACTTGACTCCGACGGAGGCTACAATGAGCAGTTCTTC. It translates to CASSLLDSDGGYNEQFF.

The gene calls are TRBV6-5 and TRBJ2-7, with D possibly being TRBD1 (5 bases). This CDR3 contains 14 residues. Trimming removed 0 bases from V and 4 bases from J, with 10 bases in between. Germline assignment: CDR1 MNHEY and CDR2 SVGAGI. CDR3 sequence: CASSYSGLRYEQYF. Written as DNA, the CDR3 is TGTGCCAGCAGTTACTCGGGGCTTCGGTACGAGCAGTACTTC.

The chain recombines TRBV20-1 with TRBJ1-1; D not resolved. V dropped 6 bases and J dropped 4 bases, with 3 bases sitting between them. The CDR3 totals 9 residues. Germline V CDR1 and CDR2: DFQATT, SNEGSKA (reference sequence). The DNA of the CDR3 is TGCAGTGCCGGCACTGAAGCTTTCTTT. Residues: CSAGTEAFF.

The chain is built from TRBV5-1 and TRBJ2-6; 7 bases align to TRBD1. With 3 bases clipped from V and 2 bases from J, the junction kept 11 bases outside the gene matches. The germline V gene has CDR1 SGHRS and CDR2 YFSETQ. The CDR3 totals 18 residues. The DNA for the CDR3 is TGCGCCAGCAGCTCTCTGACAGGGAAGTTAACTGGGGCCAACGTCCTGACTTTC. Protein product: CASSSLTGKLTGANVLTF.

A few counts support this clonotype. The V call is TRBV5-1, the J call TRBJ1-4, with a tentative D call TRBD1 (6 bases). V shed 4 bases and J shed 8 bases, with 15 bases lying between them. CDR1 is SGHRS and CDR2 is YFSETQ in the germline V gene. CDR3 length: 14 residues. In DNA, the CDR3 is TGCGCCAGCAGCCAGACAGGAGGTCGGGAAAAACTGTTTTTT. Protein: CASSQTGGREKLFF.

The rearrangement joins TRBV7-9 to TRBJ1-1, with D unresolved. The CDR3 is 14 residues long. The V end was cut by 2 bases, the J end by 2 bases, with 9 bases between. The germline V gene has CDR1 SEHNR and CDR2 FQNEAQ (reference sequence). In DNA, the CDR3 is TGTGCCAGCAGCTTAAGTCATGCAAACACTGAAGCTTTCTTT. This gives the protein CASSLSHANTEAFF. The full variable domain, completed using reference TRBV7-9 and TRBJ1-1, is DTGVSQNPRHKITKRGQNVTFRCDPISEHNRLYWYRQTLGQGPEFLTYFQNEAQLEKSRLLSDRFSAERPKGSFSTLEIQRTEQGDSAMYLCASSLSHANTEAFFGQGTRLTVV.

The chain recombines TRBV6-4 with TRBJ1-2, with 8 bases identical to TRBD1. Germline V CDR1 and CDR2: MRHNA, SNTAGT. CDR3 length equals 16 residues. With V trimmed by 5 bases and J by 0 bases, 8 bases remained unmatched. In DNA form, the CDR3 reads TGTGCCAGCAGTCCTGGACAGGGACCCCCTAACTATGGCTACACCTTC. It encodes CASSPGQGPPNYGYTF.

Only a few counts were recorded for this clonotype. J is TRBJ2-7 and V is TRBV7-6; D could derive from TRBD1 or TRBD2 (5 bases each). Germline lookup yields CDR1 SGHVS and CDR2 FNYEAQ. V lost 4 bases and J 4 bases, leaving 14 bases between the germline ends. This CDR3 is built from 14 residues. Here the CDR3 DNA reads TGTGCCAGCAGCTGTAGTGGGGGTGGGTACGAGCAGTACTTC. It encodes CASSCSGGGYEQYF.

This clonotype was seen a few times. The J gene is TRBJ2-1, the V gene TRBV4-2, with 9 nucleotides matching TRBD2. The CDR3 covers 18 residues. The germline gives CDR1 LGHNA, CDR2 YNFKEQ. J gave up 8 bases and V 6 bases, and 20 bases lay outside the gene matches. For the CDR3, the DNA is TGTGCCAGCAGACGCTTAACTGGGGCGGGAGGGCCTGTGGATGAGCAGTTCTTC. Its translation: CASRRLTGAGGPVDEQFF.

This chain joins TRBV7-9 and TRBJ1-5; no definite D call. Germline V gene data show CDR1 as SEHNR and CDR2 as FQNEAQ (reference sequence). V gave up 4 bases and J gave up 6 bases, with 10 bases separating them. The CDR3 is 13 residues long. CDR3 sequence reads: CASSSRDRQPQHF. The DNA of the CDR3 is TGTGCCAGCAGCTCAAGGGATCGTCAGCCCCAGCATTTT.

This clonotype was counted only a few times. CDR3 sequence reads: CASSKEVWGEWNRLEAFF. The DNA of the CDR3 is TGTGCCAGCAGCAAAGAGGTGTGGGGGGAGTGGAATCGTCTGGAAGCTTTCTTT. This chain connects TRBV21-1 to TRBJ1-1; the DNA was not compared with TRBD1, the D call given in the table. TRBV21-1 is listed as a pseudogene. The CDR3 runs to 18 residues.

J is TRBJ2-3 and V is TRBV5-5, with 10 nucleotides matching TRBD2. Germline loops: CDR1 SGHKS, CDR2 YYEKEE (reference sequence). V gave up 4 bases and J gave up 4 bases; unmatched junction bases: 9. The CDR3 loop spans 16 amino acids. The CDR3 reads CASSVSGTSAADTQYF. CDR3 in DNA: TGTGCCAGCAGCGTGTCCGGGACTAGCGCGGCAGATACGCAGTATTTT.

This clonotype was observed at least ten times. J is TRBJ2-7 and V is TRBV12-3 or TRBV12-4; 7 nucleotides agree with TRBD1. Germline trimming cut 2 bases from V and 3 bases from J; bases unmatched to any gene: 10. The CDR3 spans 16 residues. The CDR3 spells CASSLNWDSAYYEQYF. Here the CDR3 DNA reads TGTGCCAGCAGTTTAAACTGGGACAGCGCCTACTACGAGCAGTACTTC.

The table lists this clonotype with a few counts. This chain connects TRBV29-1 to TRBJ1-2, with D uncertain. Per germline, CDR1 SQVTM and CDR2 ANQGSEA. This CDR3 region has 11 residues. Trimming took off 3 bases at V and 3 bases at J, with 5 bases between the two ends. The CDR3, as DNA: TGCAGCGTTGATTTTTACTATGGCTACACCTTC. Its translation is CSVDFYYGYTF.

This clonotype was picked up a small number of times. V is TRBV20-1 and J is TRBJ2-2, with 8 bases aligning to TRBD2. The germline V gene encodes CDR1 DFQATT and CDR2 SNEGSKA (reference sequence). The V gene end was trimmed by 0 bases and the J gene end by 3 bases; junction bases not matched to a gene: 6. The CDR3 contains 16 residues. The CDR3 protein is CSARESTSAHTGELFF. CDR3 bases: TGCAGTGCTAGAGAGTCGACTAGCGCACACACCGGGGAGCTGTTTTTT.

This clonotype appeared a few times. The V gene is TRBV29-1, the J gene TRBJ2-7; 8 bases are a match to TRBD1. The CDR3 extends over 11 amino acids. Germline trimming cut 7 bases from V and 6 bases from J; bases unmatched to any gene: 5. Germline V gene sequence: CDR1 SQVTM, CDR2 ANQGSEA. The CDR3 sequence: CSALDRVEQYF. The CDR3 bases are TGCAGCGCCTTGGACAGGGTCGAGCAGTACTTC.

This clonotype was counted ten times or more. The chain carries TRBV5-1 and TRBJ2-5, with D tentatively TRBD1 (5 bases). V was cut by 5 bases and J by 2 bases, with 10 bases left in between. CDR3 length: 13 amino acids. Germline V CDR1 and CDR2: SGHRS, YFSETQ. The CDR3 bases are TGCGCCAGCAGGCAGGGAAAGCAAGAGACCCAGTACTTC. Protein sequence: CASRQGKQETQYF.

CDR3 DNA: TGTGCCAGTAGTATTTATCCCGACACAGATACGCAGTATTTT. It codes for CASSIYPDTDTQYF. V and J are TRBV19 and TRBJ2-3; no reliable D call. The germline V gene encodes CDR1 LNHDA and CDR2 SQIVND (reference sequence). Trimming stripped 3 bases from V and 2 bases from J, with 9 bases between. This CDR3 contains 14 residues.

The sample holds a few counts of this clonotype. This sequence joins TRBV7-2 and TRBJ2-3, with 10 bases identical to TRBD2. Germline values: CDR1 SGHTA, CDR2 FQGNSA. The CDR3 is made up of 16 amino acids. The J segment lost 10 bases and the V segment lost 3 bases, leaving 13 bases of the junction unmatched. CDR3 nucleotide sequence: TGTGCCAGCAGCTTCCCGGGACTAGCGCCATTCATGGCGCAGTATTTT. Its protein is CASSFPGLAPFMAQYF.

V and J are TRBV27 and TRBJ1-2; D possibly corresponds to TRBD1 (6 bases). Germline CDR1 is MNHEY and CDR2 is SMNVEV (reference sequence). V shed 2 bases and J shed 8 bases, with 27 bases lying between them. The CDR3 is 18 amino acids. The CDR3 DNA is TGTGCCAGCAGTTTACTAAGGTCCCAGGGACAATATAATTTGGGCTACACCTTC. This gives the protein CASSLLRSQGQYNLGYTF.

This clonotype was recorded a few times. This rearrangement joins TRBV20-1 to TRBJ2-2; D is undetermined. Germline assignment: CDR1 DFQATT and CDR2 SNEGSKA (reference sequence). V was shortened by 5 bases and J by 4 bases, with 5 bases between the two germline ends. This CDR3 has 11 amino acids. The DNA for the CDR3 is TGCAGTGCTCCAGTCACCGGGGAGCTGTTTTTT. This gives the protein CSAPVTGELFF.

The chain recombines TRBV5-1 with TRBJ1-1; possible D gene TRBD1, 6 bases. CDR3 length: 16 residues. Germline V lookup: CDR1 SGHRS, CDR2 YFSETQ. Trimming pared 2 bases from V and 2 bases from J, leaving 16 bases between. The DNA of the CDR3 is TGCGCCAGCAGCTTAACCGGACAGCGGGGAAACACTGAAGCTTTCTTT. The encoded protein is CASSLTGQRGNTEAFF.

The gene calls are TRBV7-2 and TRBJ2-1; D gene ambiguous. Between the trimmed V and J ends, which lost 3 bases and 5 bases, there was a span of 8 bases. Germline V gives CDR1 SGHTA, CDR2 FQGNSA. The CDR3 has 13 residues. Here the CDR3 reads CASSFDWDNEQFF. CDR3 DNA sequence: TGTGCCAGCAGCTTTGACTGGGACAATGAGCAGTTCTTC. The full variable domain, rest sourced from reference TRBV7-2 and TRBJ2-1, is GAGVSQSPSNKVTEKGKDVELRCDPISGHTALYWYRQSLGQGLEFLIYFQGNSAPDKSGLPSDRFSAERTGGSVSTLTIQRTQQEDSAVYLCASSFDWDNEQFFGPGTRLTVL.

This clonotype was recorded a few times. V gene TRBV7-6 combines with J gene TRBJ1-3; unclear D gene. V lost 1 base, J lost 0 bases, and 7 bases lay in between. The CDR3 extends over 15 amino acids. Germline assignment: CDR1 SGHVS and CDR2 FNYEAQ. CDR3: CASSLESSSGNTIYF. DNA for the CDR3: TGTGCCAGCAGCTTAGAGTCTAGCTCTGGAAACACCATATATTTT. Using reference TRBV7-6 and TRBJ1-3 for the parts outside the CDR3, the full variable domain is GAGVSQSPRYKVTKRGQDVALRCDPISGHVSLYWYRQALGQGPEFLTYFNYEAQQDKSGLPNDRFSAERPEGSISTLTIQRTEQRDSAMYRCASSLESSSGNTIYFGEGSWLTVV.

The V and J genes are TRBV28 and TRBJ2-6; TRBD2 matches at 11 bases. CDR1 is MDHEN and CDR2 is SYDVKM in the germline V gene. Trimming cost V 2 bases and J 2 bases; bases outside gene matches: 2. CDR3 length equals 17 residues. The CDR3 loop reads CASSLPLAGAGANVLTF. In DNA form, the CDR3 reads TGTGCCAGCAGTTTACCACTAGCGGGAGCTGGGGCCAACGTCCTGACTTTC.

V and J are TRBV5-1 and TRBJ2-7, with 8 bases lining up with TRBD2. Germline loops: CDR1 SGHRS, CDR2 YFSETQ. Trimming at V came to 8 bases and at J to 4 bases, leaving 8 bases not matched to a gene. The CDR3 covers 13 residues. CDR3 nucleotides: TGCGCCAGTGCATTTGGCGGGAGGTACGAGCAGTACTTC. It yields the protein CASAFGGRYEQYF.

The CDR3 DNA follows: TGTGCCAGCAGCCTGGGATTTGATGAGCAGTTCTTC. The encoded protein is CASSLGFDEQFF. The chain uses TRBV7-3 and TRBJ2-1; D uncertain. Germline V lookup: CDR1 SGHTA, CDR2 FQGTGA. The ends were cut back, 5 bases at V and 8 bases at J, with 10 bases in the middle. The CDR3 is made up of 12 amino acids.

At least ten counts were recorded for this clonotype. J is TRBJ2-5 and V is TRBV10-3; possibly TRBD1 for D (5 bases). Germline-derived CDR1 and CDR2 are ENHRY and SYGVKD. V lost 3 bases and J 3 bases, leaving 14 bases between the germline ends. This CDR3 is built from 15 residues. The CDR3 protein is CAISDLDTVKETQYF. In DNA, the CDR3 is TGTGCCATCAGTGATCTGGACACAGTCAAAGAGACCCAGTACTTC.

The CDR3 loop is CATSDSSGTGTYNEQFF. The CDR3 DNA is TGTGCCACCAGTGATTCCTCCGGGACAGGGACCTACAATGAGCAGTTCTTC. J is TRBJ2-1 and V is TRBV24-1, with 9 positions matching TRBD1. With 2 bases clipped from V and 2 bases from J, the junction kept 6 bases outside the gene matches. The CDR3 spans 17 residues. Germline-derived CDR1 and CDR2 are KGHDR and SFDVKD.

V is TRBV5-1 and J is TRBJ2-7; 10 bases match TRBD1. Trimming took 3 bases from V and 2 from J; bases not matched to a gene: 8. This CDR3 has 16 residues. The germline gives CDR1 SGHRS, CDR2 YFSETQ. CDR3 in amino acids: CASSYTTGTGAYEQYF. CDR3 coding DNA: TGCGCCAGCAGCTACACCACCGGGACAGGGGCCTACGAGCAGTACTTC.